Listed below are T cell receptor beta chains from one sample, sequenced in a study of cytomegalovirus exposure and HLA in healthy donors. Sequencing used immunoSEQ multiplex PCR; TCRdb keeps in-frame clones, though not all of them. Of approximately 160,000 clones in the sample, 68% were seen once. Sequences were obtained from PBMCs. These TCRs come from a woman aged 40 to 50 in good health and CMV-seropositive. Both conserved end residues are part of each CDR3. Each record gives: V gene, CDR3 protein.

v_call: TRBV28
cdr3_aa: CASREARNNEQFF

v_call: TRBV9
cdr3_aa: CASSVQGRSTDTQYF

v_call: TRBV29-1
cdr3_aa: CSVGGGTAYEQYF

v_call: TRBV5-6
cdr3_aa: CASSLVGGYGYTF

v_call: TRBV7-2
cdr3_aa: CASSLGELIYGYTF

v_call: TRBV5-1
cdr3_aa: CASSNTGGTEAFF

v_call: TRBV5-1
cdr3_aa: CASSLPSGLVAGELFF

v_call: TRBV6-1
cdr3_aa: CASSEPGGANEKLFF

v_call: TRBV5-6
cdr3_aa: CASSLTHADYGYTF

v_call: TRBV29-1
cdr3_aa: CSATWGARDGYTF

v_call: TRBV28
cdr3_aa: CASSKRDYYNEQFF

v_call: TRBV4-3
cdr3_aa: CASSRGLAGTGANVLTF

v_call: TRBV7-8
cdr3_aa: CASSPTGPYGYTF

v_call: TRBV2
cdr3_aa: CASSRDRETGNTIYF

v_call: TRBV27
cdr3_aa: CASSRMTQGAQGQPQHF

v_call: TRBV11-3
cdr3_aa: CASSAPGQGSIEQYF

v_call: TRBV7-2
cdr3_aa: CASSLASLGAYNEQFF

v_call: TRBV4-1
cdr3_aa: CASSHTGGAGYEQYF

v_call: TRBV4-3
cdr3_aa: CASSQEVGVGDRVEKLFF

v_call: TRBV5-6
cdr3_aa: CASGGASGYEQYF

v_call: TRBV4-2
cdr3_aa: CASRGLADEQYF

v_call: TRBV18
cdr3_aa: CASSPMGSKNPEAFF

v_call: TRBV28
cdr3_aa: CASSPRTSGYNEQFF

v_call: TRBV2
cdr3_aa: CASSVGTSDTGELFF

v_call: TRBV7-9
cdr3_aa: CASSLSGAGQPQHF

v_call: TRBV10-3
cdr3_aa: CAISPGAQETQYF

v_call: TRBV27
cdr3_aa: CASSLKLLGANVLTF

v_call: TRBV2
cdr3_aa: CASSESPRTGGYTF

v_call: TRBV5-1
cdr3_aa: CASRQDYEQYF

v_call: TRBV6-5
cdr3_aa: CASSPSLNTEAFF

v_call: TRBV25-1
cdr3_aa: CASSDARGSNQPQHF

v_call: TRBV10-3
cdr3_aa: CAARGGGGDTQYF

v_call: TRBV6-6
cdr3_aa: CASSYSGETQYF

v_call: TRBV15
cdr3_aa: CATSDPVAGPPGDTQYF

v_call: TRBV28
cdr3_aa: CASSTQGFNQPQHF

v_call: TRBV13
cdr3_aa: CASSHLAGKNEQFF

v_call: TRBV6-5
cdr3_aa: CASSLRGVNSPLHF

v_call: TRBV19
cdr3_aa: CASSRTEYTQYF

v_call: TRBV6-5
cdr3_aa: CASSYWTASSGNTIYF

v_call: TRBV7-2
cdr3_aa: CASSLGTVRYNEQFF

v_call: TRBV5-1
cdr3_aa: CASSFRGDYGYTF

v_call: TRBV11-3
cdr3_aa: CASSASWLGATGELFF

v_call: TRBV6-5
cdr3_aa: CASRQGSNQPQHF

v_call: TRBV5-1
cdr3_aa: CASSTGDATNEKLFF

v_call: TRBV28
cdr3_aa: CASPSTGTGLTEAFF

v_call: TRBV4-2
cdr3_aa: CASSRFSGGEGADTQYF

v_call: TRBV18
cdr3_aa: CASSPRGQSRSYNEQFF

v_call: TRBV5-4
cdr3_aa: CASSLGQSRGNTEAFF

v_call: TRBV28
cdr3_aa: CASSDIRDRAGDTQYF

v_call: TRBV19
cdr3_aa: CASCEANTGELFF